This T cell receptor beta chain was identified during a study of blood T cells in healthy people across ages. General study results and limits: As age increased, TCR beta diversity per million T cells fell in a roughly linear fashion.

In regard to this clonotype: The antigen is undetermined. A single base separates this from a much larger clone, so it may be a read error.

The V and J ends lost 5 bases and 5 bases, in that order; junction bases with no gene match: 14. Germline-derived CDR1 and CDR2 are MNHEY and SMNVEV (reference sequence). CDR3 length: 17 amino acids. Alongside a J-beta primer mix, a sample-barcoded 5' primer served in a second PCR lasting about 6 to 12 cycles. TCRdb used MiXCR to reprocess the 5' RACE reads, holding one entry per CDR3 protein. This table holds about 1,500,000 distinct CDR3 sequences, 28% found once. Material: blood. The V call is TRBV27, the J call TRBJ2-1; 8 bases are shared with TRBD1. This clonotype was obtained from a woman younger than 45 in good health. CDR3 residues: CASSPCGDRLKNNEQFF. DNA for the CDR3: TGTGCCAGCAGTCCGTGCGGGGACAGGCTAAAGAACAATGAGCAGTTCTTC.